The T cell receptor beta chain under discussion was sequenced for a study of T cell responses to AZD1222 COVID-19 vaccine. This CDR3 region has 15 residues. Trimming took 6 bases from V and 0 from J, leaving 12 bases between them. Germline V gene lookup returns CDR1 LNHDA and CDR2 SQIVND (reference sequence). The table came from immunoSEQ multiplex PCR; TCRdb's copy has only in-frame clones and leaves some out. This sample has roughly 87,000 clones, with 89% found just once. This clone was counted a few times. This sequence joins TRBV19 and TRBJ1-5; a weak D match, TRBD1 (5 bases). The sequencing used peripheral blood, collected 28 days after the second AZD1222 dose. This TCR came from an adult who received the AZD1222 COVID-19 vaccine. The CDR3, as DNA: TGTGCCAGTAGGCCGAGGGGCGCTAGCAATCAGCCCCAGCATTTT. Translation gives CASRPRGASNQPQHF.